The 13 T cell receptor beta chains given below trace back to one sample, sequenced in a study of T cells in Graves' hyperthyroidism and ophthalmopathy. TCR beta CDR3 region amplification was performed from RNA transcripts. When the TCR CDR3 underwent first-round RT-PCR, the HTBI primer set was used. TCRdb independently ran MiXCR on the multiplex PCR reads; one entry per CDR3 protein. The data contain around 300,000 distinct CDR3 sequences, roughly 13% of them singletons. Specimen: blood. These receptors came from a woman aged 25 to 39 with Graves' hyperthyroidism that later progressed to Graves' ophthalmopathy.

This chain uses TRBV7-3 with TRBJ2-2; 7 nucleotides match TRBD1. Per the germline V gene, CDR1 is SGHTA and CDR2 is FQGTGA. Trimming at V came to 3 bases and at J to 11 bases, leaving 9 bases not matched to a gene. This CDR3 comprises 14 residues. The CDR3 nucleotides are TGTGCCAGCAGCTTGTCCCGGGACAGTTCCGAGCTGTTTTTT. It is translated as CASSLSRDSSELFF.

In this sample, this clonotype turned up many times. The CDR3 region is CASSYRGNTEAFF. The CDR3 DNA reads as TGTGCCAGCAGTTACAGGGGGAACACTGAAGCTTTCTTT. The chain employs TRBV27 and TRBJ1-1; 7 nucleotides match TRBD1. Germline V gene lookup returns CDR1 MNHEY and CDR2 SMNVEV (reference sequence). With 4 bases clipped from V and 1 base from J, the junction kept 0 bases outside the gene matches. This CDR3 spans 13 amino acids.

This clonotype was detected ten times or more. The chain is built from TRBV6-1 and TRBJ2-7; 8 nucleotides align to TRBD1. The germline V gene has CDR1 MNHNS and CDR2 SASEGT. The CDR3 spans 14 residues. Trimming at V came to 4 bases and at J to 9 bases, leaving 11 bases not matched to a gene. CDR3 sequence: CASSGERQGNRQYF. The CDR3 DNA follows: TGTGCCAGCAGTGGGGAGAGACAGGGGAATCGGCAGTACTTC.

This clonotype was observed at least ten times. The gene calls are TRBV5-1 and TRBJ2-1, with 11 positions matching TRBD1. This CDR3 spans 15 amino acids. V trimming: 2 bases; J trimming: 5 bases; junction bases outside the gene matches: 3. Germline values: CDR1 SGHRS, CDR2 YFSETQ. The CDR3: CASSLGQGANNEQFF. The CDR3 region has the DNA TGCGCCAGCAGCTTAGGACAGGGGGCGAACAATGAGCAGTTCTTC.

This clonotype came up many times. The rearrangement joins TRBV18 to TRBJ1-1; the D is unclear. V lost 1 base and J 2 bases, leaving 8 bases between the germline ends. There are 14 residues in the CDR3. CDR1 and CDR2 from the germline V gene are KGHSH and LQKENI. The CDR3 spells CASSPQQVNTEAFF. The CDR3 DNA reads as TGTGCCAGCTCACCACAGCAGGTCAACACTGAAGCTTTCTTT.

The chain employs TRBV27 and TRBJ2-7; 11 bases fit TRBD2. The V gene's germline CDR1 is MNHEY and CDR2 SMNVEV (reference sequence). The CDR3 loop spans 15 amino acids. The trim removed 3 bases at V and 6 bases at J, leaving 7 bases unmatched. In nucleotides, the CDR3 is TGTGCCAGCAGTTTCATAGCGGGGGGGACTTTCGAGCAGTACTTC. This translates into CASSFIAGGTFEQYF.

The genes are TRBV6-1 and TRBJ1-1; no reliable D call. The ends were cut back, 2 bases at V and 7 bases at J, with 14 bases in the middle. Germline assignment: CDR1 MNHNS and CDR2 SASEGT. The CDR3 covers 14 residues. The CDR3 DNA sequence: TGTGCCAGCAGTGAACGGGCCGGGGAAAGTGAAGCTTTCTTT. As protein: CASSERAGESEAFF.

This clonotype was recorded at least ten times. The chain links TRBV5-8 to TRBJ2-3; the D gene is possibly TRBD2 (6 bases). In germline, CDR1 is SGHTS, CDR2 YDEGEE. This CDR3 region has 15 residues. V shed 1 base and J shed 2 bases, with 11 bases lying between them. This CDR3 is CASSLSGVITDTQYF. The CDR3 DNA is TGTGCCAGCAGCTTGTCGGGAGTCATCACAGATACGCAGTATTTT. The variable domain in full, completed from reference TRBV5-8 and TRBJ2-3, reads EAGVTQSPTHLIKTRGQQATLRCSPISGHTSVYWYQQALGLGLQFLLWYDEGEERNRGNFPPRFSGRQFPNYSSELNVNALELEDSALYLCASSLSGVITDTQYFGPGTRLTVL.

This clonotype was found many times. The chain combines TRBV20-1 with TRBJ2-5; TRBD2 agrees at 8 bases. The germline V gene encodes CDR1 DFQATT and CDR2 SNEGSKA (reference sequence). Trimming at V came to 7 bases and at J to 2 bases, leaving 9 bases not matched to a gene. The CDR3 covers 14 residues. CDR3 nucleotide sequence: TGCAGTGTCAACGGGAGGGGGGGTCAAGAGACCCAGTACTTC. Its translation: CSVNGRGGQETQYF.

This clonotype turned up a few times. The V gene is TRBV15, the J gene TRBJ2-3; D possibly corresponds to TRBD1 (5 bases). This CDR3 comprises 11 residues. V was pared by 2 bases and J by 8 bases, with 5 bases between. The V gene's germline CDR1 is LNHNV and CDR2 YYDKDF (reference sequence). The CDR3 coding sequence is TGTGCCACCAGCAGACAGGGTACGCAGTATTTT. This sequence encodes CATSRQGTQYF.

A word on this clonotype: A much bigger clone sits one base away, suggesting this may be a read error. Written as DNA, the CDR3 is TGCGCCAGCAGCCGAGGAGACGGCTATGAGCAGTACTTC. Protein sequence: CASSRGDGYEQYF. The rearrangement uses TRBV4-3 and TRBJ2-7, with D uncertain. Germline V gives CDR1 LGHNA, CDR2 YSLEER. CDR3 size: 13 residues. Trimming shortened V by 4 bases and J by 7 bases, and 14 bases separated the two germline ends.

The table lists this clonotype with many counts. The chain links TRBV6-1 to TRBJ1-4, with D hard to call. Per germline, CDR1 MNHNS and CDR2 SASEGT. Trimming stripped 3 bases from V and 3 bases from J, with 11 bases between. This CDR3 region has 15 residues. The CDR3 here is CASSETAGSNEKLFF. The CDR3 DNA follows: TGTGCCAGCAGTGAGACCGCGGGGTCTAATGAAAAACTGTTTTTT.

The sample holds many counts of this clonotype. V and J are TRBV13 and TRBJ2-1; 7 nucleotides align to TRBD2. CDR1 PRHDT and CDR2 FYEKMQ come from the germline V gene (reference sequence). The CDR3 spans 16 residues. The J segment lost 4 bases and the V segment lost 5 bases, leaving 11 bases of the junction unmatched. The CDR3 region is CASSTQGGPGYNEQFF. In nucleotides, the CDR3 is TGTGCCAGCAGCACCCAGGGAGGGCCGGGATACAATGAGCAGTTCTTC.